This T cell receptor beta chain was sequenced for a study of blood T cell repertoires in COVID-19. Participants were placed into cohorts based on the clinical history they reported. This clone has just a few counts. The ends lost 5 bases at V and 1 base at J; junction bases unmatched: 5. CDR1 and CDR2 (germline): LNHDA, SQIVND (reference sequence). This CDR3 contains 15 residues. Method: immunoSEQ multiplex PCR; TCRdb's copy keeps in-frame clones and lacks some. Of hundreds of thousands of clones in the sample, approximately 90% are singletons; the top ten hold about 4%. This chain connects TRBV19 to TRBJ2-1, with TRBD2 matching over 7 bases. This sequence originates from a young woman who had recovered from COVID-19. Sample: PBMCs or T cells enriched from blood (not recorded which). The CDR3 coding sequence is TGTGCCAGTAGTGTAAGCGGGGCTTCCTACAATGAGCAGTTCTTC. This translates into CASSVSGASYNEQFF.